This record looks at one T cell receptor (beta chain) sequence and its context. Trimming cost V 7 bases and J 5 bases; bases outside gene matches: 8. The CDR3 contains 14 residues. The V gene's germline CDR1 is LNHDA and CDR2 SQIVND (reference sequence). This entry is derived from a study of preoperative IRX-2 immunotherapy in early breast cancer. TCRdb keeps only in-frame clones here, not all; method: immunoSEQ multiplex PCR. The table includes approximately 24,000 clones, roughly nine tenths detected once. Stated treatment: preoperative locoregional IRX-2 cytokine immunotherapy. Samples came from a phase Ib trial of preoperative locoregional IRX-2 cytokine immunotherapy.

This sequence joins TRBV19 and TRBJ1-5; 7 bases map to TRBD1. Sequenced here: tumor tissue, sampled after IRX-2 immunotherapy. This receptor was identified in a human donor with breast cancer. Here the CDR3 reads CASTFRQGDQPQHF. CDR3 sequence (DNA): TGTGCCAGTACCTTCCGACAGGGAGATCAGCCCCAGCATTTT. Together with reference TRBV19 and TRBJ1-5, the CDR3 gives the full variable domain: DGGITQSPKYLFRKEGQNVTLSCEQNLNHDAMYWYRQDPGQGLRLIYYSQIVNDFQKGDIAEGYSVSREKKESFPLTVTSAQKNPTAFYLCASTFRQGDQPQHFGDGTRLSIL.